This T cell receptor (beta chain) derives from a study of blood T cell repertoires in COVID-19. Study background: There were acute and convalescent COVID-19 samples, and they came from the United States, Italy and Spain. Sources were T cells, B-cell-depleted T cells, or PBMCs; the material itself was cDNA or gDNA.

In the study's own analysis: Estimation of nucleated cell counts was performed using reference gene primer amplification. TCRdb keeps only in-frame clones here, not all; method: immunoSEQ multiplex PCR. The V and J calls and clone size were taken over from that table, and D and trimming were inferred from the DNA. This sample has over 150,000 clones, with more than 70% found just once. The germline gives CDR1 KGHSH, CDR2 LQKENI. Trimming took off 1 base at V and 4 bases at J, with 11 bases between the two ends. CDR3 length: 15 residues. The TCR was taken from a man between 45 and 60 years old with active or convalescent COVID-19. The sequencing sample was made of peripheral blood. This chain uses TRBV18 with TRBJ2-1; D might be TRBD1 (5 bases). The CDR3 spells CASSPQGLAYNEQFF. The CDR3 coding sequence is TGTGCCAGCTCACCACAGGGGTTAGCTTACAATGAGCAGTTCTTC.